Ten or more counts support the clone carrying this T cell receptor (beta chain). Its antigen is not known. Germline V gene lookup returns CDR1 LGHDT and CDR2 YNNKEL (reference sequence). The V and J ends lost 3 bases and 4 bases, in that order; junction bases with no gene match: 8. The CDR3 extends over 16 amino acids. The sample belongs to a study of T cells in Graves' hyperthyroidism and ophthalmopathy. Study results and limitations: Most clonotypes expanded in thyroid above 0.001 were likewise present in blood. Onset of ophthalmopathy came a median 6.5 months after the model predicted it.

Amplification targeted TCR beta CDR3 regions from RNA transcripts. RT-PCR in the first round (using the HTBI primer set) targeted the TCR CDR3. One entry per CDR3 protein results from TCRdb running MiXCR on the multiplex PCR reads. This sample carries some 370,000 distinct CDR3 sequences, 11% to 15% of them seen once, and the ten largest clones take 25% to 30%. Sequenced: blood. This clonotype was sampled from a man over 45 with Graves' ophthalmopathy. The chain combines TRBV3-1 with TRBJ2-3, with TRBD2 matching 9 bases. In DNA, the CDR3 is TGTGCCAGCAGCCAGATGACTAGCGGCTGGGCAGATACGCAGTATTTT. This encodes CASSQMTSGWADTQYF.